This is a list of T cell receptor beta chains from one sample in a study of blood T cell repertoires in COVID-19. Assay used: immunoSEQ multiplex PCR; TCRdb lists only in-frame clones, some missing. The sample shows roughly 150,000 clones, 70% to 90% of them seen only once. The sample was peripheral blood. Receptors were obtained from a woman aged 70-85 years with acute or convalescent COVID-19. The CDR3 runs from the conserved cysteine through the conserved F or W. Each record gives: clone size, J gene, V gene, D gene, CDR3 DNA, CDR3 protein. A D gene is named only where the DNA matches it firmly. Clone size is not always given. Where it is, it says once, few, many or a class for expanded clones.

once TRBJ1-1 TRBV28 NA TGTGCCAGCAGTTTCCCGCCAGGGAACACTGAAGCTTTCTTT CASSFPPGNTEAFF
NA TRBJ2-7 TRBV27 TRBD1 TGTGCCAGCAGTCTCAAGGTAGCGGGACAGGGGTTCGAGCAGTACTTC CASSLKVAGQGFEQYF
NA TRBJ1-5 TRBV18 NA TGTGCCAGCTCACCAGTCGCGGGTTCCAATCAGCCCCAGCATTTT CASSPVAGSNQPQHF
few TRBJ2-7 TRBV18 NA TGTGCCAGCTCACCAGTGGGAGCAGGGGCGCCCTACGAGCAGTACTTC CASSPVGAGAPYEQYF
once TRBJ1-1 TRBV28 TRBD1 TGTGCCAGCAGTCCACCGGGGACAGGGAGAACTGAAGCTTTCTTT CASSPPGTGRTEAFF
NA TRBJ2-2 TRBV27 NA TGTGCCAGCAGTAAGCAGGGTGTTGCGAACACCGGGGAGCTGTTTTTT CASSKQGVANTGELFF
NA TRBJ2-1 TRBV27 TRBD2 TGTGCCAGCAGTTCCCAAAGCGGGGGGGCCCTTGAGCAGTTCTTC CASSSQSGGALEQFF
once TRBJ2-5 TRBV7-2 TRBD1 TGTGCCAGCAGCTTACGCCCACGACAGGGTGAGACCCAGTACTTC CASSLRPRQGETQYF
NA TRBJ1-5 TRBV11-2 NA TGTGCCAGCAGCCTGGCGGTCCCGGGTCAGCCCCAGCATTTT CASSLAVPGQPQHF
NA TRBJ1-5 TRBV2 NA TGTGCCAGCAGTCTCCGTAGCAATCAGCCCCAGCATTTT CASSLRSNQPQHF
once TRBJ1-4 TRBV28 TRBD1 TGTGCCAGCACCCCCGGGACAGGGGGGAAAAAACTGTTTTTT CASTPGTGGKKLFF
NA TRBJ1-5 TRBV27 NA TGTGCCAGCAGTTCGGTGAACGGTCAGCCCCAGCATTTT CASSSVNGQPQHF
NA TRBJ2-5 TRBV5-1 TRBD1 TGCGCCAGCAGCTACTCTATCACAGGGGAAGAGACCCAGTACTTC CASSYSITGEETQYF
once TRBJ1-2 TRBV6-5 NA TGTGCCAGCAGTTACAGTGCAGTTGTCGGCTACACCTTC CASSYSAVVGYTF
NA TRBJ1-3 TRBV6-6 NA TGTGCCAGCAGTGCGGGAAACACCATATATTTT CASSAGNTIYF
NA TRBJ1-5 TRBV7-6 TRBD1 TGTGCCAGCAGCCCAAATCTGAGGGGGCTTCAGCCCCAGCATTTT CASSPNLRGLQPQHF
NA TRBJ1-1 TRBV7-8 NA TGTGCCAGCAGCTCCCAGTCGAACACTGAAGCTTTCTTT CASSSQSNTEAFF
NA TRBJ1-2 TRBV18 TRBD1 TGTGCCAGCTCACCACGTATAGTTCCGGGGACCCAGGGGGTTAGCTATGGCTACACCTTC CASSPRIVPGTQGVSYGYTF
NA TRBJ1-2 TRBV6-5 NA TGTGCCAGCATTTCCCACCGGGGCTACACCTTC CASISHRGYTF
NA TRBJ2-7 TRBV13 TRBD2 TGTGCCAGCGCAGGTGGGCTAGCGGCCTCCTACGAGCAGTACTTC CASAGGLAASYEQYF
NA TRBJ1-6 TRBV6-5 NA TGTGCCAGCAGTAGGGGGGGATTGAGCGACTCACCCCTCCACTTT CASSRGGLSDSPLHF
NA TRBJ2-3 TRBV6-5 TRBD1 TGTGCCAGAAACCTCGGGACAGGGGGGGCAGATACGCAGTATTTT CARNLGTGGADTQYF